The 16 T cell receptor beta chains presented below share a single source sample, sequenced in a study of human T cells and chemical hapten exposure. The time point: pre-sensitization, week 0. Described treatment: therapeutic diphenylcyclopropenone sensitization with weekly scalp DPC. TCRdb redid the calling of the RACE reads with MiXCR, one entry per CDR3 protein. The sample shows more than 70,000 distinct CDR3 sequences, roughly 8.5% of them seen only once. The source material was whole blood, sampled in connection with sensitization to the hapten diphenylcyclopropenone (DPC). Receptors originate from a man between 40 and 49 years old with alopecia areata. Some clones in this sample may be carry-over from other donors' samples.

This clonotype qualifies as medium-sized. The chain has TRBV29-1 and TRBJ1-4; tentative D call: TRBD1 (5 bases). Looked up from germline, CDR1 is SQVTM and CDR2 is ANQGSEA. The CDR3 length is 13 residues. Deletions cut 2 bases from V and 3 bases from J, with 7 bases between. The CDR3 DNA reads as TGCAGCGTTGAACAGGGAGCTAATGAAAAACTGTTTTTT. Translation gives CSVEQGANEKLFF.

This clonotype has ten or more counts. CDR3 nucleotides: TGTGCCAGTAGTATAGCCGGGACTAGTAACGGTGAGCAGTTCTTC. Translation gives CASSIAGTSNGEQFF. This chain uses TRBV19 with TRBJ2-1; 8 bases map to TRBD2. This CDR3 contains 15 residues. Germline assignment: CDR1 LNHDA and CDR2 SQIVND (reference sequence). J lost 9 bases, V lost 1 base, and 8 bases had no gene match.

This clonotype has more than one count but fewer than ten. The chain has TRBV24-1 and TRBJ2-7, with a tentative D call TRBD2 (5 bases). CDR3 length: 12 residues. Germline V gene data show CDR1 as KGHDR and CDR2 as SFDVKD. With 3 bases removed from V and 11 bases from J, the gap between germline ends came to 13 bases. The CDR3 reads CATSDAGQFEYV. The CDR3 bases are TGTGCCACCAGTGATGCGGGCCAGTTTGAGTACGTC.

In this sample, this clonotype turned up a few times. The rearrangement links TRBV7-9 to TRBJ2-3; the D gene is possibly TRBD2 (5 bases). The CDR3 extends over 16 amino acids. Trimming took 1 base from V and 5 from J, leaving 16 bases between them. Per germline, CDR1 SEHNR and CDR2 FQNEAQ (reference sequence). CDR3 loop: CASSLDQKLVGDTQYF. The CDR3 DNA reads TGTGCCAGCAGCTTAGACCAGAAACTAGTGGGAGATACGCAGTATTTT.

This clonotype was seen ten or more times. The chain combines TRBV21-1 with TRBJ1-2. TRBV21-1 is a known pseudogene. This CDR3 is built from 14 residues. The CDR3, as DNA: TGTGCCAGCAGCAACCGCTTAGGATGGTATGGCTACACCTTC. Translation: CASSNRLGWYGYTF.

The V call is TRBV6-5, the J call TRBJ1-3; D is uncertain. The CDR3 loop spans 16 amino acids. CDR1 is MNHEY, CDR2 SVGAGI, per germline. V was clipped by 1 base and J by 0 bases, with 10 bases between them. CDR3 coding DNA: TGTGCCAGCAGTTACTGGAGCGGGAGCTCTGGAAACACCATATATTTT. It encodes CASSYWSGSSGNTIYF.

The J gene is TRBJ2-1, the V gene TRBV10-3, with 12 bases lining up with TRBD2. V shed 8 bases and J 6 bases; nucleotides not matched to a gene: 2. The CDR3 length is 13 residues. Germline CDR1 ENHRY, CDR2 SYGVKD. The CDR3 protein is CAIGLAGTNEQFF. CDR3 sequence (DNA): TGTGCCATCGGACTAGCGGGGACCAATGAGCAGTTCTTC.

This chain uses TRBV19 with TRBJ2-2, with TRBD2 matching 9 bases. Germline V lookup: CDR1 LNHDA, CDR2 SQIVND (reference sequence). V dropped 3 bases and J dropped 7; count of bases not matched to a gene: 12. This CDR3 is 17 amino acids long. The CDR3 spells CASSIYGLETSGGELFF. The CDR3 region has the DNA TGTGCCAGTAGTATCTATGGGCTGGAGACTAGCGGCGGGGAGCTGTTTTTT.

The J gene is TRBJ1-6, the V gene TRBV20-1; D possibly corresponds to TRBD1 (5 bases). The CDR3 has 16 residues. Germline assignment: CDR1 DFQATT and CDR2 SNEGSKA (reference sequence). Trimming left V 0 bases short and J 10 bases short, with 19 bases between. CDR3 DNA: TGCAGTGCTAGAGACCCGGGGGGGGAATTGTACTCACCCCTCCACTTT. Protein product: CSARDPGGELYSPLHF.

This clonotype has only one observation. Given a much more abundant clone one base away, this may be a read error. This likely comes from a read error, as the CDR3 has no conserved phenylalanine or tryptophan at its end. This chain uses TRBV18 with TRBJ1-1; D not resolved. Trimming removed 2 bases from V and 1 base from J, with 8 bases in between. The germline CDR1 and CDR2 sequences are KGHSH and LQKENI. This CDR3 region has 14 residues. The CDR3 sequence: CASSPLDSNTEAFL. CDR3 coding DNA: TGTGCCAGCTCACCATTGGATTCGAACACTGAAGCTTTCTTA.

The V call is TRBV6-2 or TRBV6-3, the J call TRBJ2-5; D may correspond to TRBD1 or TRBD2 (5 bases each). Germline V gene sequence: CDR1 MNHEY, CDR2 SVGEGT. This CDR3 comprises 13 residues. V lost 8 bases to trimming and J lost 2 bases, with 12 bases between them. The CDR3 sequence: CASRPGPQETQYF. For the CDR3, the DNA is TGTGCCAGCCGACCGGGGCCTCAAGAGACCCAGTACTTC.

In this sample, this clonotype turned up a few times. The chain couples TRBV12-3 or TRBV12-4 to TRBJ2-1; D not resolved. V was pared by 6 bases and J by 0 bases, with 18 bases between. The CDR3 contains 17 residues. This chain's CDR3 is CASRPARQQSSYNEQFF. CDR3 sequence (DNA): TGTGCCAGCAGGCCAGCGCGGCAGCAAAGCTCCTACAATGAGCAGTTCTTC.

This clonotype was detected a few times. This chain links TRBV2 with TRBJ2-6; D is uncertain. The CDR3 covers 15 residues. V gave up 1 base and J gave up 0 bases, with 4 bases separating them. CDR1 and CDR2 from the germline V gene are SNHLY and FYNNEI. The CDR3 sequence is CASSEDNSGANVLTF. The CDR3 bases are TGTGCCAGCAGTGAAGACAACTCTGGGGCCAACGTCCTGACTTTC.

This clonotype was seen at least ten times. A read error may produce the germline difference seen at one junction end. The rearrangement joins TRBV9 to TRBJ2-3; weak D call: TRBD2 (6 bases). This CDR3 is 13 amino acids long. Germline CDR1 is SGDLS and CDR2 is YYNGEE. The CDR3 here is CASSGPSTDTQYF. The CDR3 DNA reads TGTGCCAGTAGCGGACCGAGCACAGATACGCAGTATTTT.

This clonotype was recorded at least ten times. CDR3 in amino acids: CASSPGTEAFF. The CDR3 DNA sequence: TGTGCCAGCAGCCCCGGCACTGAAGCTTTCTTT. The chain has TRBV11-3 and TRBJ1-1; D is unresolved. CDR1 is SGHNT, CDR2 YENEEA, per germline. The CDR3 has 11 amino acids. V was trimmed by 5 bases and J by 4 bases, leaving 5 bases between them.

This clonotype was seen more than once but under ten times. The chain joins TRBV6-7 to TRBJ1-1; D not certain. TRBV6-7 is an ORF; its function is uncertain. The V end was cut by 5 bases, the J end by 1 base, with 11 bases between. CDR3 length: 14 residues. Written as DNA, the CDR3 is TGTGCCAGCAGTCACATCGGTCAGAACACTGAAGCTTTCTTT. Protein product: CASSHIGQNTEAFF.